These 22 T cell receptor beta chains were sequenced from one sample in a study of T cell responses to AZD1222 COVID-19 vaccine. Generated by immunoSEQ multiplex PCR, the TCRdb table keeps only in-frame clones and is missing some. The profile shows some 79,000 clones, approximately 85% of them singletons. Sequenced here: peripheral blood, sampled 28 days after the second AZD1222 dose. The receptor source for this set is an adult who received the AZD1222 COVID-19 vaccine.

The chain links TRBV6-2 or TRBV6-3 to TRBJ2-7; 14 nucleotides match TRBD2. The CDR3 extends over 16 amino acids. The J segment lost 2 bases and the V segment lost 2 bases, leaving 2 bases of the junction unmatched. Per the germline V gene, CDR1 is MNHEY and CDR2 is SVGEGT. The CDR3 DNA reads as TGTGCCAGCAGTTACAGACTAGCGGGAGGGCCCTACGAGCAGTACTTC. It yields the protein CASSYRLAGGPYEQYF.

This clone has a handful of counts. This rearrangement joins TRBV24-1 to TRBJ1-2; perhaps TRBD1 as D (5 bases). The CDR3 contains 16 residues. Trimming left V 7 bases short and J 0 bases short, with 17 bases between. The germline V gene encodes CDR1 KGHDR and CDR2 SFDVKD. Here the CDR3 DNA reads TGTGCCACCAGCAAAACGGGACCCCCTGCTAACTATGGCTACACCTTC. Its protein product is CATSKTGPPANYGYTF.

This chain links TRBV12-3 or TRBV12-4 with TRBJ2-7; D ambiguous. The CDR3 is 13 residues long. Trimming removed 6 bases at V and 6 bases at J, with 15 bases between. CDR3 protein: CASSTSNVAEQYF. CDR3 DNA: TGTGCCAGCAGCACGTCCAATGTTGCCGAGCAGTACTTC.

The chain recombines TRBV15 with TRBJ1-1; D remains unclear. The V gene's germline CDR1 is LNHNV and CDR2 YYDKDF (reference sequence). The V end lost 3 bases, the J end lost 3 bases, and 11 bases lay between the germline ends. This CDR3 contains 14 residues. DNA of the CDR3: TGTGCCACCAGCAGGGAGGCAGGCTACACTGAAGCTTTCTTT. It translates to CATSREAGYTEAFF.

The CDR3, as DNA: TGTGCCAGCACCGAATCGCGACGGGACTCCAGCTCCTATAATTCACCCCTCCACTTT. Amino acid sequence: CASTESRRDSSSYNSPLHF. The gene calls are TRBV7-9 and TRBJ1-6, with D perhaps matching TRBD1 (5 bases). In germline, CDR1 is SEHNR, CDR2 FQNEAQ (reference sequence). Between the trimmed V and J ends, which lost 7 bases and 0 bases, there was a span of 22 bases. This CDR3 is built from 19 residues.

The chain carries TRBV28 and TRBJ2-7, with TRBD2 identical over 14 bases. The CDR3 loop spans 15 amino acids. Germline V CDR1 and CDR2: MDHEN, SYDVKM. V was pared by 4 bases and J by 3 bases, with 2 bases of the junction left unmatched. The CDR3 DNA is TGTGCCAGCAGTTCGGGACTAGCGGGAGTCTACGAGCAGTACTTC. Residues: CASSSGLAGVYEQYF.

The chain's CDR3 is CASSPPSGGSAYNEQFF. CDR3 nucleotides: TGTGCCAGCTCACCACCGTCTGGCGGGAGCGCCTACAATGAGCAGTTCTTC. The V gene is TRBV18, the J gene TRBJ2-1; 7 positions match TRBD2. Trimming cost V 0 bases and J 2 bases; bases outside gene matches: 7. The CDR3 is 17 residues long. The germline V gene has CDR1 KGHSH and CDR2 LQKENI.

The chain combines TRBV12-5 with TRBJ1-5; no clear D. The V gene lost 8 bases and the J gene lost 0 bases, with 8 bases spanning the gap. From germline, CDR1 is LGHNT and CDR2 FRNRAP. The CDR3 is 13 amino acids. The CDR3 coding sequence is TGTGCTAGTAGGGAATATAGCAATCAGCCCCAGCATTTT. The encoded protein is CASREYSNQPQHF.

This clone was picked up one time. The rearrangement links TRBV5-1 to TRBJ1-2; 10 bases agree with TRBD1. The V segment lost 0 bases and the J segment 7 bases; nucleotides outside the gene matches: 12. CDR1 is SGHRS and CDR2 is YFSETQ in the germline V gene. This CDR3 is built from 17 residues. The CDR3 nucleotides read TGCGCCAGCAGCTTGGTAGTAACGACAGGGGGCGCGGGTGGCTACACCTTC. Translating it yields CASSLVVTTGGAGGYTF.

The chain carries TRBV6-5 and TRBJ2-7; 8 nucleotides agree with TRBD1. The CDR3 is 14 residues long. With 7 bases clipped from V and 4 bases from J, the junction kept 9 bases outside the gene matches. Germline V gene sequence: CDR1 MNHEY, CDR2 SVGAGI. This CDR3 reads CASTTGGTGYEQYV. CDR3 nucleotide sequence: TGTGCCAGCACTACAGGGGGGACGGGATACGAGCAGTACGTC.

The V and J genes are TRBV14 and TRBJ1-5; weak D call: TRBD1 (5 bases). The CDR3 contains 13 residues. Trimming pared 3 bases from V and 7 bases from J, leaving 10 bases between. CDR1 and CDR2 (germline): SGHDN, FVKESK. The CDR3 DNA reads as TGTGCCAGCAGCCAGGGGCTGCAACAGCCCCAGCATTTT. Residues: CASSQGLQQPQHF. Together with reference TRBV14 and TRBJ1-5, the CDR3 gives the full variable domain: EAGVTQFPSHSVIEKGQTVTLRCDPISGHDNLYWYRRVMGKEIKFLLHFVKESKQDESGMPNNRFLAERTGGTYSTLKVQPAELEDSGVYFCASSQGLQQPQHFGDGTRLSIL.

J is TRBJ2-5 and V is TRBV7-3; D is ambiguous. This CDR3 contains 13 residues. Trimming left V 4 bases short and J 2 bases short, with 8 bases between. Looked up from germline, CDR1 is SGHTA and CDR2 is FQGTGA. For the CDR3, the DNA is TGTGCCAGCAGCTCCCTAGGTCAAGAGACCCAGTACTTC. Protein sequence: CASSSLGQETQYF.

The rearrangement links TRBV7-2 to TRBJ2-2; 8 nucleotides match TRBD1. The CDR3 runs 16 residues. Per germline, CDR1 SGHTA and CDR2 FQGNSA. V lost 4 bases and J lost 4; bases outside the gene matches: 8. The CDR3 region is CASSSRITGGTGELFF. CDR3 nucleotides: TGTGCCAGCAGCTCACGTATAACAGGGGGCACCGGGGAGCTGTTTTTT. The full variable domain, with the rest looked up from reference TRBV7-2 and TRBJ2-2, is GAGVSQSPSNKVTEKGKDVELRCDPISGHTALYWYRQSLGQGLEFLIYFQGNSAPDKSGLPSDRFSAERTGGSVSTLTIQRTQQEDSAVYLCASSSRITGGTGELFFGEGSRLTVL.

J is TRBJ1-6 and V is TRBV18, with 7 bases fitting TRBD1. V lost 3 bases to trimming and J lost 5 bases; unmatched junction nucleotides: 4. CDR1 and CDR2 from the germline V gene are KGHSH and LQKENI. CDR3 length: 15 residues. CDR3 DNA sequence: TGTGCCAGCTCACCTTTCGGGACAGATAATTCACCCCTCCACTTT. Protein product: CASSPFGTDNSPLHF. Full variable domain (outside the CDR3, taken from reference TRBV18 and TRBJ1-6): NAGVMQNPRHLVRRRGQEARLRCSPMKGHSHVYWYRQLPEEGLKFMVYLQKENIIDESGMPKERFSAEFPKEGPSILRIQQVVRGDSAAYFCASSPFGTDNSPLHFGNGTRLTVT.

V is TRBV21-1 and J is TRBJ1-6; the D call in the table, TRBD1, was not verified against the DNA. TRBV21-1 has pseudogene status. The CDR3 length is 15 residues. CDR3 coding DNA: TGTGCCAGCAGCAGGACCCCAGGGGGGAGGTCACCCCTCCACTTT. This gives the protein CASSRTPGGRSPLHF.

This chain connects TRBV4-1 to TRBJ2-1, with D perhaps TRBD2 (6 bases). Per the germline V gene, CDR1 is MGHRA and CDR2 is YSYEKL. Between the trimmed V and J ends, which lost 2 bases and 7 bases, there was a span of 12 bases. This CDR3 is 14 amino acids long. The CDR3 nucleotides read TGCGCCAGCAGCCAACTGTGGACTATAAATGAGCAGTTCTTC. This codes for CASSQLWTINEQFF.

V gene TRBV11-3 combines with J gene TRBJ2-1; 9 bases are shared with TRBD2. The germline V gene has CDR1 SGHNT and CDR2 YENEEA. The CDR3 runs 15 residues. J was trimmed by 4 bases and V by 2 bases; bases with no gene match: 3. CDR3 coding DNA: TGTGCCAGCAGCTTAAGGGCGGGGGGGTACAATGAGCAGTTCTTC. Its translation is CASSLRAGGYNEQFF. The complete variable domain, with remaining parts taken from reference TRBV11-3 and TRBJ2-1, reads EAGVVQSPRYKIIEKKQPVAFWCNPISGHNTLYWYLQNLGQGPELLIRYENEEAVDDSQLPKDRFSAERLKGVDSTLKIQPAELGDSAVYLCASSLRAGGYNEQFFGPGTRLTVL.

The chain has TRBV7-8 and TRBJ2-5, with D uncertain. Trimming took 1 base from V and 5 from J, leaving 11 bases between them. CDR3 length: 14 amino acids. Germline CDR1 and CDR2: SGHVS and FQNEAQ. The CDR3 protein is CASSLGTIRETQYF. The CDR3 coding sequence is TGTGCCAGCAGCTTAGGTACTATCCGTGAGACCCAGTACTTC.

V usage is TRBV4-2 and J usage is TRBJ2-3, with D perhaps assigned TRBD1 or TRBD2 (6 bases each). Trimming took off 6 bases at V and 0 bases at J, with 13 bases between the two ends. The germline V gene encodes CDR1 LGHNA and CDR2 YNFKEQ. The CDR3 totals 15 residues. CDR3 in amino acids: CASRGGYRSTDTQYF. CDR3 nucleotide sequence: TGTGCCAGCAGGGGGGGCTACCGCAGCACAGATACGCAGTATTTT.

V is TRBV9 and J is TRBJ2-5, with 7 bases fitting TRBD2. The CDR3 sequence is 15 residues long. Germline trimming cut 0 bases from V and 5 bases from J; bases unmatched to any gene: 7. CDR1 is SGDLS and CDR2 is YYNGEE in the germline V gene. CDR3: CASSVGGGLEETQYF. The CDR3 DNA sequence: TGTGCCAGCAGCGTAGGCGGGGGATTGGAGGAGACCCAGTACTTC.

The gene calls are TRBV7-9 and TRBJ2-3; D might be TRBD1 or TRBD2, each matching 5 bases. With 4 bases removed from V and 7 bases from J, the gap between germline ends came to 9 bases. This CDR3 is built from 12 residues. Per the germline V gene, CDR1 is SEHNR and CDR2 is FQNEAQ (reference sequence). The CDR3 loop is CASSWDRYTQYF. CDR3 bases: TGTGCCAGCAGCTGGGACCGTTATACGCAGTATTTT.

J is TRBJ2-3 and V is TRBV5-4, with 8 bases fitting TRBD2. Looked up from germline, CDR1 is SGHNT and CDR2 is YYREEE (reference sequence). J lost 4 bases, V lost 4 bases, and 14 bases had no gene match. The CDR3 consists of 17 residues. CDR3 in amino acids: CASSHPQSGRKADTQYF. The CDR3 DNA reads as TGTGCCAGCAGCCACCCCCAGAGCGGGAGAAAGGCAGATACGCAGTATTTT. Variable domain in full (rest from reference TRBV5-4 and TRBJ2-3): ETGVTQSPTHLIKTRGQQVTLRCSSQSGHNTVSWYQQALGQGPQFIFQYYREEENGRGNFPPRFSGLQFPNYSSELNVNALELDDSALYLCASSHPQSGRKADTQYFGPGTRLTVL.